The present entry profiles one TCR beta chain with its context. Its antigen is unknown. This entry is derived from a study of identical twins. General study findings and limits: The analysis was cross-sectional rather than longitudinal within donors.

Template switching supplied a universal primer site; unique molecular identifiers were carried on the cDNA. TCRdb analysed the 5' RACE reads with MiXCR anew, one entry per CDR3 protein. The table records about 530,000 distinct CDR3 sequences, more than 20% of them present only once. The V end lost 0 bases, the J end lost 6 bases, and 15 bases lay between the germline ends. Germline V gives CDR1 DFQATT, CDR2 SNEGSKA (reference sequence). The CDR3 has 15 amino acids. This same sample was also part of a study on yellow fever vaccine responses in identical twins.

The sequenced sample consisted of CD4+ T cells sorted from blood. The sequence was obtained from a woman aged 18-29 years in good health. The V gene is TRBV20-1, the J gene TRBJ2-1, with D perhaps TRBD2 (6 bases). CDR3 DNA: TGCAGTGCTAGAGATCGGAGGGGACGGGTCAATGAGCAGTTCTTC. Its protein product is CSARDRRGRVNEQFF.